This T cell receptor beta chain was recorded in a study of CD8+ T cells in alopecia areata. Study details: Scoring treated patients' severity relied on the percentage of scalp area affected.

Trimming stripped 7 bases from V and 5 bases from J, with 11 bases between. This CDR3 is 11 amino acids long. Germline CDR1 SQVTM, CDR2 ANQGSEA. Study findings and constraints: Sequences from scalp samples also cover resident alphabeta T cells of normal skin.

Regarding treatment: oral pan-JAK inhibitor, 5-10 mg twice daily. Once RNA had been extracted, it was reverse transcribed into cDNA to act as the sequencing template. TCRdb's copy holds only in-frame clones and misses some; the assay was immunoSEQ multiplex PCR. The sample has fewer than 150,000 clones; about three fifths are singletons. On this clone itself: Its antigen remains unidentified.

V gene TRBV29-1 combines with J gene TRBJ2-5; TRBD2 might be the D (6 bases). The material was CD8+ T cells sorted from blood, obtained at week 4, from a patient treated with tofacitinib. This TCR derives from a human donor with alopecia areata. The CDR3 here is CSAGEGETQYF. CDR3 nucleotides: TGCAGCGCGGGGGAAGGCGAGACCCAGTACTTC.